Each of the 17 T cell receptor beta chains below was sequenced from the same sample in a study of T-cell memory formation after mild COVID-19. TCRdb reprocessed the 5' RACE reads via MiXCR and lists one record per CDR3 protein. Of a few hundred thousand distinct CDR3 sequences listed, roughly 15% are singletons. The sample was PBMCs or a T cell subset sorted from them (not recorded which). These receptors were taken from a man between 18 and 35 years old who had mild COVID-19 (a few samples of this study predate the infection). Cell type and time point are not known.

The V gene is TRBV3-1, the J gene TRBJ1-1; D gene unclear. The CDR3 spans 12 residues. From germline, CDR1 is LGHDT and CDR2 YNNKEL (reference sequence). V lost 1 base and J lost 11, with 11 bases in between. CDR3: CASSQGGTVAFF. The CDR3 region has the DNA TGTGCCAGCAGCCAAGGAGGAACAGTTGCTTTCTTT. The full variable domain, in which reference TRBV3-1 and TRBJ1-1 provide the parts outside the CDR3, is DTAVSQTPKYLVTQMGNDKSIKCEQNLGHDTMYWYKQDSKKFLKIMFSYNNKELIINETVPNRFSPKSPDKAHLNLHINSLELGDSAVYFCASSQGGTVAFFGQGTRLTVV.

The chain couples TRBV20-1 to TRBJ2-1; tentative D call: TRBD2 (5 bases). From germline, CDR1 is DFQATT and CDR2 SNEGSKA (reference sequence). This CDR3 has 15 residues. V was shortened by 3 bases and J by 2 bases, with 14 bases between the two germline ends. CDR3 sequence reads: CSASNLGVTYNEQFF. In DNA form, the CDR3 reads TGCAGTGCTAGTAACTTGGGAGTAACCTACAATGAGCAGTTCTTC.

V and J are TRBV5-1 and TRBJ1-4; D is possibly TRBD1 (5 bases). The ends were cut back, 0 bases at V and 0 bases at J, with 9 bases in the middle. CDR1 is SGHRS, CDR2 YFSETQ, per germline. This CDR3 region has 16 residues. In DNA form, the CDR3 reads TGCGCCAGCAGCTTGGGGTCGGGGGCAACTAATGAAAAACTGTTTTTT. Its translation: CASSLGSGATNEKLFF. Variable domain in full (rest from reference TRBV5-1 and TRBJ1-4): KAGVTQTPRYLIKTRGQQVTLSCSPISGHRSVSWYQQTPGQGLQFLFEYFSETQRNKGNFPGRFSGRQFSNSRSEMNVSTLELGDSALYLCASSLGSGATNEKLFFGSGTQLSVL.

V is TRBV7-2 and J is TRBJ1-4, with a weak D call TRBD1 (6 bases). The CDR3 totals 13 residues. In germline, CDR1 is SGHTA, CDR2 FQGNSA. The V gene lost 3 bases and the J gene lost 8 bases, with 10 bases spanning the gap. The CDR3 coding sequence is TGTGCCAGCAGCTTGAGACAGGTCGAAAAACTGTTTTTT. Protein: CASSLRQVEKLFF.

The rearrangement links TRBV7-9 to TRBJ1-5, with no clear D. The CDR3 totals 12 residues. Trimming removed 0 bases at V and 11 bases at J, with 8 bases between. Germline V gene sequence: CDR1 SEHNR, CDR2 FQNEAQ (reference sequence). CDR3 protein: CASSLAPGAQHF. DNA for the CDR3: TGTGCCAGCAGCTTAGCCCCCGGGGCCCAGCATTTT.

This clonotype was detected a few times. This sequence joins TRBV29-1 and TRBJ1-5, with D possibly matching TRBD1 (5 bases). Between the trimmed V and J ends, which lost 0 bases and 5 bases, there was a span of 5 bases. Per germline, CDR1 SQVTM and CDR2 ANQGSEA. The CDR3 covers 12 residues. CDR3: CSVEEGDQPQHF. As DNA, the CDR3 is TGCAGCGTTGAAGAAGGGGATCAGCCCCAGCATTTT.

This clonotype showed up just a few times. This sequence joins TRBV20-1 and TRBJ2-3; maybe TRBD1 (5 bases). V was pared by 6 bases and J by 2 bases, with 12 bases between. The CDR3 loop spans 13 amino acids. Germline V lookup: CDR1 DFQATT, CDR2 SNEGSKA (reference sequence). CDR3 region: CSAFQGFTDTQYF. In DNA, the CDR3 is TGCAGTGCCTTTCAGGGATTCACAGATACGCAGTATTTT.

The V gene is TRBV7-2, the J gene TRBJ2-5, with TRBD1 matching 8 bases. The germline V gene encodes CDR1 SGHTA and CDR2 FQGNSA. The J segment lost 5 bases and the V segment lost 4 bases, leaving 6 bases of the junction unmatched. The CDR3 extends over 14 amino acids. CDR3 sequence: CASSSDRATETQYF. DNA for the CDR3: TGTGCCAGCAGCTCGGACAGGGCGACGGAGACCCAGTACTTC.

Notes on this clonotype: One end of the junction does not line up with germline, which may come from a read error. The J gene is TRBJ2-5, the V gene TRBV29-1; D gene ambiguous. This CDR3 contains 10 residues. The germline V gene has CDR1 SQVTM and CDR2 ANQGSEA. The chain's CDR3 is CSAEQETQYF. CDR3 nucleotides: TGCAGCGCTGAACAAGAGACCCAGTACTTC.

Note on this clonotype: The germline gene is not matched at one end of the junction; a read error may be the cause. V gene TRBV7-7 combines with J gene TRBJ2-5; perhaps D is TRBD1 or TRBD2 (5 bases each). From germline, CDR1 is SSHAT and CDR2 FNYEAQ (reference sequence). This CDR3 is built from 15 residues. As DNA, the CDR3 is TGTGCTAGCAGCTTAACGCCCGGGACCAAAGAGACCCAGTACTTC. This sequence encodes CASSLTPGTKETQYF.

The chain links TRBV12-3 or TRBV12-4 to TRBJ1-6; D may be TRBD1 (5 bases). This CDR3 is built from 15 residues. V was shortened by 6 bases and J by 7 bases, with 16 bases between the two germline ends. CDR3 loop: CASSNQGPVNSPLHF. Written as DNA, the CDR3 is TGTGCCAGCAGCAACCAGGGACCGGTGAATTCACCCCTCCACTTT.

The CDR3 coding sequence is TGTGCCAGCAGCCAAGATGCAGGGGGGAAGTACGCAGATACGCAGTATTTT. Amino acids: CASSQDAGGKYADTQYF. The chain uses TRBV4-2 and TRBJ2-3; tentative D call: TRBD1 (7 bases). This CDR3 comprises 17 residues. V was cut by 0 bases and J by 4 bases, with 17 bases left in between. The germline gives CDR1 LGHNA, CDR2 YNFKEQ.

This clonotype showed up just a few times. This chain joins TRBV9 and TRBJ1-5; D possibly corresponds to TRBD1 (6 bases). Trimming pared 4 bases from V and 2 bases from J, leaving 13 bases between. Per germline, CDR1 SGDLS and CDR2 YYNGEE. CDR3 size: 15 residues. The CDR3 loop reads CASSPYRDGNQPQHF. Written as DNA, the CDR3 is TGTGCCAGCAGCCCATACAGGGACGGCAATCAGCCCCAGCATTTT.

V and J are TRBV12-3 or TRBV12-4 and TRBJ2-2, with a possible D match to TRBD2 (6 bases). Trimming stripped 5 bases from V and 6 bases from J, with 7 bases between. This CDR3 has 12 residues. This chain's CDR3 is CASSPGAGELFF. Here the CDR3 DNA reads TGTGCCAGCAGTCCGGGGGCCGGGGAGCTGTTTTTT.

This clonotype was recorded a few times. This rearrangement joins TRBV6-2 or TRBV6-3 to TRBJ2-1; the D is unclear. Trimming stripped 8 bases from V and 12 bases from J, with 17 bases between. Germline lookup yields CDR1 MNHEY and CDR2 SVGEGT. This CDR3 has 12 residues. CDR3 region: CASGSTTNRQFF. In DNA, the CDR3 is TGTGCCAGCGGGTCCACCACGAACCGGCAGTTCTTC.

The rearrangement links TRBV5-8 to TRBJ2-7; 8 bases match TRBD1. V lost 5 bases, J lost 3 bases, and 10 bases stayed unmatched. The CDR3 totals 15 residues. Germline V lookup: CDR1 SGHTS, CDR2 YDEGEE. The CDR3 DNA sequence: TGTGCCAGCAGTCTTGACAGGGGTCTTATCTACGAGCAGTACTTC. As protein: CASSLDRGLIYEQYF.

This chain uses TRBV5-1 with TRBJ2-3; 12 bases are shared with TRBD2. The CDR3 runs to 18 residues. Germline lookup yields CDR1 SGHRS and CDR2 YFSETQ. Unmatched junction bases numbered 9, after V lost 2 bases and J lost 2 bases. The CDR3 loop reads CASSFRGRTSGDTDTQYF. The CDR3 nucleotides read TGCGCCAGCAGCTTCCGCGGGCGGACTAGCGGGGACACAGATACGCAGTATTTT. Combining the CDR3 with reference TRBV5-1 and TRBJ2-3 gives the whole variable domain KAGVTQTPRYLIKTRGQQVTLSCSPISGHRSVSWYQQTPGQGLQFLFEYFSETQRNKGNFPGRFSGRQFSNSRSEMNVSTLELGDSALYLCASSFRGRTSGDTDTQYFGPGTRLTVL.